These T cell receptor beta chains were read from a single sample in a study of radiation and T cells in renal cell carcinoma. Assay: immunoSEQ multiplex PCR; the TCRdb copy retains only in-frame clones and omits some. Of approximately 12,000 clones listed, less than 75% are singletons. Sequencing used tumor tissue, obtained from a patient whose treatment was nephrectomy without radiotherapy. The receptors were gathered from a woman of 80 years or more with renal cell carcinoma. Each CDR3 is given with its conserved first and last residue. Not all rows give a size; the values are once, few, many and, for expanded clones, a class.

clone_size,j_call,v_call,cdr3_aa
NA,TRBJ1-6,TRBV10-1,CASSEGRATPLHF
few,TRBJ1-1,TRBV7-9,CASIDIGVSAEAFF
NA,TRBJ2-2,TRBV7-9,CASHGGTANTGELFF
NA,TRBJ2-7,TRBV7-9,CASSLRGGQVYEQYF
NA,TRBJ2-1,TRBV7-2,CASSLGQVVYNEQFF
NA,TRBJ2-4,TRBV10-3,CAISGGQGNIQYF
few,TRBJ1-1,TRBV9,CASSVGGDTEAFF
NA,TRBJ1-2,TRBV5-4,CASSTDGHQDYTF
NA,TRBJ1-5,TRBV19,CASSPGLNQPQHF
NA,TRBJ1-2,TRBV5-1,CASSLSVINYGYTF
NA,TRBJ1-4,TRBV30,CAWNRGAAGLNEKLFF
NA,TRBJ1-1,TRBV2,CASTGQGYEAFF
NA,TRBJ1-5,TRBV5-1,CASSLQAGDQPQHF
large,TRBJ2-1,TRBV29-1,CSVGRLHNEQFF
NA,TRBJ2-1,TRBV19,CASSNSGGNGNEQFF
few,TRBJ1-1,TRBV1,CTRVFRGTEAFF
NA,TRBJ2-1,TRBV6-5,CASNRDPGAYEQFF
NA,TRBJ2-3,TRBV13,CASSLVADTQYF
NA,TRBJ1-2,TRBV7-8,CASSPLAGNYGYTF
NA,TRBJ2-1,TRBV5-6,CASRNYNEQFF
NA,TRBJ2-2,TRBV5-1,CASRTSGGSTGELFF
NA,TRBJ2-3,TRBV25-1,CASSANRKFTDTQYF
NA,TRBJ2-3,TRBV5-4,CASGGGGYTDTQYF
NA,TRBJ1-1,TRBV6-6,CAISERTEAFF
NA,TRBJ1-1,TRBV11-1,CASSPGGTANTEAFF
once,TRBJ1-2,TRBV6-6,CASREGLAEYGYTF
NA,TRBJ2-2,TRBV27,CASSLGLAGGLGTGELFF
NA,TRBJ1-3,TRBV6-1,CASSEQVSGNTIYF
NA,TRBJ1-2,TRBV7-6,CASRQGENYGYTF
few,TRBJ1-2,TRBV28,CASRPGTGGAFSYGYTF
NA,TRBJ1-3,TRBV7-9,CASSFIGNTIYF
NA,TRBJ1-6,TRBV6-5,CASSFTGESGSPLHF
few,TRBJ1-2,TRBV18,CASSPGTGGNYGYTF
few,TRBJ1-2,TRBV29-1,CSVEPGGRNGYTF
NA,TRBJ2-1,TRBV9,CASSSGTSEYNEQFF
NA,TRBJ2-7,TRBV5-1,CASSTGLGAYEQYF
few,TRBJ2-7,TRBV6-5,CASSYSIGIEQYF
NA,TRBJ1-1,TRBV6-6,CASSPRGNTEAFF
few,TRBJ1-1,TRBV19,CASIETGRMNTEAFF
NA,TRBJ1-2,TRBV4-1,CASSQITGGSSPYTF
NA,TRBJ2-2,TRBV15,CATRLSGGPRELFF